This TCR beta chain was recorded in a study of shared T cell receptors in the human thymus. The data were produced by immunoSEQ multiplex PCR, yet TCRdb's version contains in-frame clones alone and is incomplete. The sample shows approximately 400,000 clones, 95% of them seen only once. After removal of 0 bases from V and 2 bases from J, the junction contained 5 bases not matched to a gene. The CDR3 spans 15 residues. Per germline, CDR1 SGHRS and CDR2 YFSETQ. Material: thymocytes. The chain has TRBV5-1 and TRBJ2-7, with 7 bases fitting TRBD1. This TCR came from a human donor. As DNA, the CDR3 is TGCGCCAGCAGCTTGGGGACAGGAGGTCCCTACGAGCAGTACTTC. This translates into CASSLGTGGPYEQYF.